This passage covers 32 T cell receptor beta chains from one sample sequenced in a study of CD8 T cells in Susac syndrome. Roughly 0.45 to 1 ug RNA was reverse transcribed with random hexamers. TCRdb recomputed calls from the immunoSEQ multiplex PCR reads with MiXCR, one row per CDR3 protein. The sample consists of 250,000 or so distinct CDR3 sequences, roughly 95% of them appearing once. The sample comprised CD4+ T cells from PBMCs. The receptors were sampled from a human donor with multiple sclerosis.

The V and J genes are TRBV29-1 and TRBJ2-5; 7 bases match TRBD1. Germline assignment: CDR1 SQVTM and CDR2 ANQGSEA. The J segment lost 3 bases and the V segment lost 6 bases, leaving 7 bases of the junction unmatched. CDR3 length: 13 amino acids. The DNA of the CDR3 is TGCAGCGTATCCGGGACAGTTAAAGAGACCCAGTACTTC. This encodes CSVSGTVKETQYF.

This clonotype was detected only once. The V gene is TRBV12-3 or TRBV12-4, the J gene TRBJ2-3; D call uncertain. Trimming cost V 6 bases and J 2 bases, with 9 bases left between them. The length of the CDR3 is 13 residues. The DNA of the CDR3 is TGTGCCAGCAGGCCCCCTTACACAGATACGCAGTATTTT. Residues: CASRPPYTDTQYF.

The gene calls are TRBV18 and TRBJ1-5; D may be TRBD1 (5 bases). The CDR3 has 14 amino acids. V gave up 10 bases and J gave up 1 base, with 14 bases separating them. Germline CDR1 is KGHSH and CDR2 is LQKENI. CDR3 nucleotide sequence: TGTGCCACCTCCGGGACCGAGAGCAATCAGCCCCAGCATTTT. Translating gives CATSGTESNQPQHF.

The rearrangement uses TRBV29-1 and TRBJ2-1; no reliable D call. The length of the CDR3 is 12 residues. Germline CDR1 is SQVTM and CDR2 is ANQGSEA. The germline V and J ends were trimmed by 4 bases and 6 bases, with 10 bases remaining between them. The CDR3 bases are TGCAGCGTTGGTCAGACTTCCAATGAGCAGTTCTTC. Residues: CSVGQTSNEQFF.

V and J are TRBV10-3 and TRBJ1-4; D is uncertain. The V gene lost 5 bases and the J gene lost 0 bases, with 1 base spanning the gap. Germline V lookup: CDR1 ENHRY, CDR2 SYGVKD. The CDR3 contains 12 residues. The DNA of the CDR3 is TGTGCCATCAGTCCAACTAATGAAAAACTGTTTTTT. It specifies CAISPTNEKLFF.

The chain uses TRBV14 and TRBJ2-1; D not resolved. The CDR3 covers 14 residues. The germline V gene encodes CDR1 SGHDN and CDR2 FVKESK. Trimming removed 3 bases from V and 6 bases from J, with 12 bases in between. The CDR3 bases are TGTGCCAGCAGCCATGAAAAGGGCCTCAATGAGCAGTTCTTC. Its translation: CASSHEKGLNEQFF.

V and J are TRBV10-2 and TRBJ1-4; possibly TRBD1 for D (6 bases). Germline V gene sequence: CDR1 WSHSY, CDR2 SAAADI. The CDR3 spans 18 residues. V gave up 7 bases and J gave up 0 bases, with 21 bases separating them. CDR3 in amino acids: CASKPALSDRATNEKLFF. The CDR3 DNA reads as TGCGCCAGCAAGCCTGCTCTTTCGGACAGAGCAACTAATGAAAAACTGTTTTTT.

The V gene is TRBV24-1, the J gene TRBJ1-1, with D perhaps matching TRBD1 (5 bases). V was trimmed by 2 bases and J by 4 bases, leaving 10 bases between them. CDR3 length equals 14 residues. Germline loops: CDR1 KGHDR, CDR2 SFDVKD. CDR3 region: CATSDSGRVTEAFF. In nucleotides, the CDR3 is TGTGCCACCAGTGATTCAGGCAGGGTCACTGAAGCTTTCTTT.

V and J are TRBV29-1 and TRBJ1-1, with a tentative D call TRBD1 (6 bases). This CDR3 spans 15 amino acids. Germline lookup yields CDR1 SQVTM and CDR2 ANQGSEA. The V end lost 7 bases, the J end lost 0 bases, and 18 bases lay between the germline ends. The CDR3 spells CSALPGGAMNTEAFF. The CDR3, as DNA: TGCAGCGCCCTCCCGGGGGGGGCAATGAACACTGAAGCTTTCTTT.

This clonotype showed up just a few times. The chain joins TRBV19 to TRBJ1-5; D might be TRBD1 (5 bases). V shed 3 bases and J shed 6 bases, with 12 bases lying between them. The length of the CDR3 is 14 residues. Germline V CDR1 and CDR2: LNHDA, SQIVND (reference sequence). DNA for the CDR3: TGTGCCAGTAGTATTCAGGGTGAAGGTCAGCCCCAGCATTTT. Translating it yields CASSIQGEGQPQHF.

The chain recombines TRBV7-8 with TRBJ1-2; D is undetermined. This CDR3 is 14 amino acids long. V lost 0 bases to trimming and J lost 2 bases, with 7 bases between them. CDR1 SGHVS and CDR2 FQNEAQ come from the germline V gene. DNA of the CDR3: TGTGCCAGCAGCTTAGCGGCAGTGAACTATGGCTACACCTTC. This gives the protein CASSLAAVNYGYTF.

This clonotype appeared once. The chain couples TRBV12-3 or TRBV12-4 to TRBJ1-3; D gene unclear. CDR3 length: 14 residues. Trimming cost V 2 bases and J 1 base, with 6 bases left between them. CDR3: CASSLRLSGNTIYF. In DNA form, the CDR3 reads TGTGCCAGCAGTTTAAGGTTGTCTGGAAACACCATATATTTT.

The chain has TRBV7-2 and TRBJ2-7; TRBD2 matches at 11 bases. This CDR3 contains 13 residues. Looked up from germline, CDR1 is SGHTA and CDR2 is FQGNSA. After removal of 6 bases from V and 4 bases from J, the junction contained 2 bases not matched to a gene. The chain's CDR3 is CASRPSGGYEQYF. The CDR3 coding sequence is TGTGCCAGCAGGCCTAGCGGGGGGTACGAGCAGTACTTC. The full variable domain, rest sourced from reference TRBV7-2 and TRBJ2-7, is GAGVSQSPSNKVTEKGKDVELRCDPISGHTALYWYRQSLGQGLEFLIYFQGNSAPDKSGLPSDRFSAERTGGSVSTLTIQRTQQEDSAVYLCASRPSGGYEQYFGPGTRLTVT.

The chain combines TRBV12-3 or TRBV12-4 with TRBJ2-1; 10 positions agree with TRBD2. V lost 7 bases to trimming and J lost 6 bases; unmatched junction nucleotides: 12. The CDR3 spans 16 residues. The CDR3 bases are TGTGCCAGCACCCCACCCCACAGCGGGAGGGCCAATGAGCAGTTCTTC. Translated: CASTPPHSGRANEQFF.

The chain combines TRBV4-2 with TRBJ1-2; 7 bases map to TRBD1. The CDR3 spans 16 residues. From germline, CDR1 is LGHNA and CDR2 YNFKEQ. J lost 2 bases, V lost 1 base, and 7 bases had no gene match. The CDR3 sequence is CASSQATGEFNYGYTF. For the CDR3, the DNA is TGTGCCAGCAGCCAAGCCACAGGGGAATTCAACTATGGCTACACCTTC.

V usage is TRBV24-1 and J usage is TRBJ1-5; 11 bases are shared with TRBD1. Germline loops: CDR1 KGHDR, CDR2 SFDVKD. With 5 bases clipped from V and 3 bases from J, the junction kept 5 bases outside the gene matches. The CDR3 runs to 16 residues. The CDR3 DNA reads TGTGCCACCAGTGCGGGGGACAGGGGGGACAATCAGCCCCAGCATTTT. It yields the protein CATSAGDRGDNQPQHF.

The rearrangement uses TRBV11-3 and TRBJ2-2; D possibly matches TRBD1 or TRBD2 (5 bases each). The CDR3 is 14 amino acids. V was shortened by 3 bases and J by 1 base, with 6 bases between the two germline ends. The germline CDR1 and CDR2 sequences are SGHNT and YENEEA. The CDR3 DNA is TGTGCCAGCAGCTTTGGGGGGAACACCGGGGAGCTGTTTTTT. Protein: CASSFGGNTGELFF.

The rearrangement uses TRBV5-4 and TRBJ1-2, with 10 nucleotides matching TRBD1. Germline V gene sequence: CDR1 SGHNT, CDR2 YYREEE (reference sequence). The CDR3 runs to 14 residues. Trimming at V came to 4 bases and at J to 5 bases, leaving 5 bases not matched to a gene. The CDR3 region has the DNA TGTGCCAGCAGCGGCGGGACAGGGGATTATGGCTACACCTTC. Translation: CASSGGTGDYGYTF.

The CDR3 nucleotides read TGTGCCACCAGCAGGATTACAGGGGGGCACGGCACCGGGGAGCTGTTTTTT. Protein product: CATSRITGGHGTGELFF. The chain uses TRBV15 and TRBJ2-2, with TRBD1 matching 8 bases. The CDR3 length is 17 residues. Germline values: CDR1 LNHNV, CDR2 YYDKDF (reference sequence). Trimming cost V 3 bases and J 4 bases; bases outside gene matches: 10.

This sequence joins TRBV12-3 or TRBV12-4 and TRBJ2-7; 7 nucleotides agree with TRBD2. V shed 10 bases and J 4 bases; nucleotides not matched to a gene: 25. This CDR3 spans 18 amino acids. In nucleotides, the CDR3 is TGTGCCACCCTACCGGGGAGAACTAGCGAAGGACTCGGGTACGAGCAGTACGTC. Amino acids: CATLPGRTSEGLGYEQYV.

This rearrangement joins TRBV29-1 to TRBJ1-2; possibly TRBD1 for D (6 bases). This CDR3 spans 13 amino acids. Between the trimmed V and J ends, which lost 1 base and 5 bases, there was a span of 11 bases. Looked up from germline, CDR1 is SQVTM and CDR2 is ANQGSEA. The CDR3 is CSVEVWQGYGYTF. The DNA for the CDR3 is TGCAGCGTTGAAGTTTGGCAGGGGTATGGCTACACCTTC.

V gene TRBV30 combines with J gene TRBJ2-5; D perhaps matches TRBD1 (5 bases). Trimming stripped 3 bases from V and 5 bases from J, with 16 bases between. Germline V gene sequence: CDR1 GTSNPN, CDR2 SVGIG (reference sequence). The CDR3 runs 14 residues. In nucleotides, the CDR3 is TGTGCCTGGAGGAGACAGCCCTTGCCCGAGACCCAGTACTTC. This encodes CAWRRQPLPETQYF.

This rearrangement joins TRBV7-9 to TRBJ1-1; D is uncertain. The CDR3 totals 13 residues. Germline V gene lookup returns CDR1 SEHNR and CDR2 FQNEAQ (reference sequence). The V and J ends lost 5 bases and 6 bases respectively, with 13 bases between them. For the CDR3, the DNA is TGTGCCAGCAGCGGTTTCCTAAACCCTGAAGCTTTCTTT. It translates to CASSGFLNPEAFF. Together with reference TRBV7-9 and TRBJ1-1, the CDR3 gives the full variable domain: DTGVSQNPRHKITKRGQNVTFRCDPISEHNRLYWYRQTLGQGPEFLTYFQNEAQLEKSRLLSDRFSAERPKGSFSTLEIQRTEQGDSAMYLCASSGFLNPEAFFGQGTRLTVV.

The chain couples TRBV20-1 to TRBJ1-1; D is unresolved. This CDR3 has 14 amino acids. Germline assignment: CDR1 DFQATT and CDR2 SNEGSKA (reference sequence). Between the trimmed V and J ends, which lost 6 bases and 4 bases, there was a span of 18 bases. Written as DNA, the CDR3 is TGCAGTGCAGCGGGGTGGGTGTCGGGCACTGAAGCTTTCTTT. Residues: CSAAGWVSGTEAFF.

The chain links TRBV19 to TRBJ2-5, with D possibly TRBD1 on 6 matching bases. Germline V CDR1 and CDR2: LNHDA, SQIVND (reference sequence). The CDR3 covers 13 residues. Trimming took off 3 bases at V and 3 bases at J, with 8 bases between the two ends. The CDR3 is CASSMGAEETQYF. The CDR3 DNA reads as TGTGCCAGTAGTATGGGGGCGGAAGAGACCCAGTACTTC.

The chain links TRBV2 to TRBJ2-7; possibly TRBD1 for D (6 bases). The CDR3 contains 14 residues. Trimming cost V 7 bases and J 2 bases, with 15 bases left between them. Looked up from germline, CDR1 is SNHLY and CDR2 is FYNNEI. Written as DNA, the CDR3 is TGTGCCAGCACCCTTCACGCAGGGGCCTACGAGCAGTACGTC. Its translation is CASTLHAGAYEQYV.

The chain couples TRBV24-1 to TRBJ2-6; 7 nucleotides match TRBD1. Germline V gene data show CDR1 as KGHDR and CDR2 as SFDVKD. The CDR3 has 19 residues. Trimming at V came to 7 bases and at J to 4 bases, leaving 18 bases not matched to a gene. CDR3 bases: TGTGCCACCAGCACGGCAGTGGGACAGACGAAGTCGGGGGCCAACGTCCTGACTTTC. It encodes CATSTAVGQTKSGANVLTF.

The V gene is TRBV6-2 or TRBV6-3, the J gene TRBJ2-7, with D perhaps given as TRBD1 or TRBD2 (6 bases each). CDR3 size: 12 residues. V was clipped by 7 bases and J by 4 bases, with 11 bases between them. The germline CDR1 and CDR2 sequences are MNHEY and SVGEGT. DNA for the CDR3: TGTGCCAGCACGGGGGCCCGTTACGAGCAGTACTTC. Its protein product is CASTGARYEQYF.

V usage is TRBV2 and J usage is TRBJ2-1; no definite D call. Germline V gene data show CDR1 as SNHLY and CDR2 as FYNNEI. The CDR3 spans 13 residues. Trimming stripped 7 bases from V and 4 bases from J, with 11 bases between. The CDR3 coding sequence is TGTGCCAGCAAGGCAGGAGAATACAATGAGCAGTTCTTC. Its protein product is CASKAGEYNEQFF.

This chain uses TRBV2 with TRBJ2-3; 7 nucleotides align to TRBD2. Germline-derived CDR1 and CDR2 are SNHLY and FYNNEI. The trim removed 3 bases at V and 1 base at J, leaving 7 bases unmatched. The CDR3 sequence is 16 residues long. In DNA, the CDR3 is TGTGCCAGCAGTGAGACCCGGAGCGGGGGCACAGATACGCAGTATTTT. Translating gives CASSETRSGGTDTQYF.

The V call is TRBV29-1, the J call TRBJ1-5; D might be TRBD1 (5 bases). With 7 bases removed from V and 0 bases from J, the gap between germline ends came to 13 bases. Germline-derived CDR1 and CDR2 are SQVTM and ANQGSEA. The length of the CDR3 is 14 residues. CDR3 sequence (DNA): TGCAGCGGAAACAGGATTTATAGCAATCAGCCCCAGCATTTT. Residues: CSGNRIYSNQPQHF.

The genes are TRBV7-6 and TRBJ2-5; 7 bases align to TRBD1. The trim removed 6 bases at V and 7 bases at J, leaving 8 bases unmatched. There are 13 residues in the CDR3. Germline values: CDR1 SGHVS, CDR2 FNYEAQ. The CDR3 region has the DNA TGTGCCAGCAGGACAGGGTGGGAAGGGACCCAGTACTTC. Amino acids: CASRTGWEGTQYF.